The 2 T cell receptor beta chains given below trace back to one sample, sequenced in a study of read filtering for tumor transcriptome and immune sequencing. This library used around 400 ng RNA and molecular barcoded adaptors spanning alpha/delta and beta/gamma chains. TCRdb ran MiXCR on the reads and lists one entry per CDR3 protein. This table holds around 30,000 distinct CDR3 sequences, approximately 17% found once. Sequencing was carried out using a population of CD138-negative cells sorted from bone marrow. Receptors were obtained from a donor aged 40 or over with multiple myeloma.

At least ten counts were recorded for this clonotype. V usage is TRBV29-1 and J usage is TRBJ2-5, with 10 bases matching TRBD1. This CDR3 spans 13 amino acids. Germline V gene lookup returns CDR1 SQVTM and CDR2 ANQGSEA. Losses at the gene ends were 5 bases for V and 4 bases for J; bases not matched to a gene: 4. In nucleotides, the CDR3 is TGCAGCGTTACTCGACAGGGGGCAGAGACCCAGTACTTC. Its protein is CSVTRQGAETQYF.

There are a few counts of this clonotype. The chain has TRBV20-1 and TRBJ2-3; 10 bases fit TRBD2. Germline V gene lookup returns CDR1 DFQATT and CDR2 SNEGSKA (reference sequence). The CDR3 loop spans 16 amino acids. The junction had 13 bases not matched to a gene; V was cut back by 0 bases and J by 10 bases. The CDR3 DNA reads TGCAGTGCTAGAGATTGTGGAACTAGCGGGATAGGCTCGCAGTATTTT. Protein sequence: CSARDCGTSGIGSQYF.